This entry lists 27 T cell receptor beta chains sequenced from one sample in a study of shared clonotypes between healthy human individuals. TCRdb keeps only in-frame clones here, not all; method: immunoSEQ multiplex PCR. This sample has 2 million to 2.5 million clones, with nearly 97% found just once. Specimen: naive CD4+ T cells sorted from blood. Subset given: CD45RA+ positively selected. All receptors derive from a man between 18 and 29 years old in good health.

The chain uses TRBV5-8 and TRBJ1-2, with TRBD1 matching 9 bases. The germline gives CDR1 SGHTS, CDR2 YDEGEE. The CDR3 runs to 18 residues. The ends lost 0 bases at V and 6 bases at J; junction bases unmatched: 15. CDR3 residues: CASSLVRSGQGPADGYTF. CDR3 sequence (DNA): TGTGCCAGCAGCTTGGTACGCTCGGGACAGGGACCCGCAGATGGCTACACCTTC.

The chain couples TRBV2 to TRBJ2-2, with no clear D. V dropped 8 bases and J dropped 4 bases, with 11 bases sitting between them. CDR1 is SNHLY, CDR2 FYNNEI, per germline. The CDR3 contains 13 residues. DNA for the CDR3: TGTGCCAGCCTCCGAGATTTCACCGGGGAGCTGTTTTTT. Encoded protein: CASLRDFTGELFF.

The chain joins TRBV18 to TRBJ1-2; the D gene is possibly TRBD1 (6 bases). With 3 bases removed from V and 3 bases from J, the gap between germline ends came to 17 bases. The CDR3 runs 16 residues. Looked up from germline, CDR1 is KGHSH and CDR2 is LQKENI. For the CDR3, the DNA is TGTGCCAGCTCACCGGCGACAGGTCATGGAGACTATGGCTACACCTTC. Translating gives CASSPATGHGDYGYTF. The full variable domain, with the rest looked up from reference TRBV18 and TRBJ1-2, is NAGVMQNPRHLVRRRGQEARLRCSPMKGHSHVYWYRQLPEEGLKFMVYLQKENIIDESGMPKERFSAEFPKEGPSILRIQQVVRGDSAAYFCASSPATGHGDYGYTFGSGTRLTVV.

The chain carries TRBV6-5 and TRBJ2-1; no reliable D call. The CDR3 totals 12 residues. Germline V gene lookup returns CDR1 MNHEY and CDR2 SVGAGI. V dropped 7 bases and J dropped 16 bases, with 20 bases sitting between them. The CDR3 is CASKQSQKRPFF. As DNA, the CDR3 is TGTGCCAGCAAACAAAGTCAGAAACGTCCTTTCTTC.

This clone showed up just once. The rearrangement uses TRBV27 and TRBJ2-7, with unresolved D. There are 14 residues in the CDR3. Trimming cost V 3 bases and J 5 bases, with 14 bases left between them. Germline CDR1 reads MNHEY; CDR2 reads SMNVEV (reference sequence). Here the CDR3 reads CASSFRILEHEQYF. The CDR3 DNA reads as TGTGCCAGCAGTTTTCGGATACTGGAGCACGAGCAGTACTTC.

The chain uses TRBV28 and TRBJ1-6; D uncertain. The V end lost 3 bases, the J end lost 2 bases, and 5 bases lay between the germline ends. The CDR3 loop spans 14 amino acids. In germline, CDR1 is MDHEN, CDR2 SYDVKM. The CDR3: CASSFGTYNSPLHF. The CDR3, as DNA: TGTGCCAGCAGTTTCGGGACCTATAATTCACCCCTCCACTTT.

In DNA, the CDR3 is TGTGCCAGTAGTTCCCTGGCGGGGTCTTATGGCTACACCTTC. Translated, it gives CASSSLAGSYGYTF. The chain is built from TRBV19 and TRBJ1-2, with D uncertain. Germline lookup yields CDR1 LNHDA and CDR2 SQIVND (reference sequence). V lost 5 bases and J 5 bases, leaving 15 bases between the germline ends. CDR3 length equals 14 residues.

The gene calls are TRBV19 and TRBJ2-7; TRBD2 matches 8 bases. The germline V gene encodes CDR1 LNHDA and CDR2 SQIVND (reference sequence). The length of the CDR3 is 15 residues. The trim removed 3 bases at V and 3 bases at J, leaving 7 bases unmatched. The CDR3 coding sequence is TGTGCCAGTAGTATCGGGGGGACTAGGAGCTACGAGCAGTACTTC. Amino acid sequence: CASSIGGTRSYEQYF. Filled out from reference TRBV19 and TRBJ2-7, the complete variable domain reads DGGITQSPKYLFRKEGQNVTLSCEQNLNHDAMYWYRQDPGQGLRLIYYSQIVNDFQKGDIAEGYSVSREKKESFPLTVTSAQKNPTAFYLCASSIGGTRSYEQYFGPGTRLTVT.

V and J are TRBV6-5 and TRBJ1-2; 9 bases match TRBD1. CDR1 MNHEY and CDR2 SVGAGI come from the germline V gene. The CDR3 is made up of 14 amino acids. Trimming took 4 bases from V and 3 from J; bases not matched to a gene: 3. CDR3 sequence reads: CASSSRTGDYGYTF. CDR3 nucleotides: TGTGCCAGCAGTTCTCGGACAGGGGACTATGGCTACACCTTC.

The genes are TRBV6-5 and TRBJ2-4; D is undetermined. Germline CDR1 reads MNHEY; CDR2 reads SVGAGI. Between the trimmed V and J ends, which lost 6 bases and 1 base, there was a span of 10 bases. The CDR3 loop spans 14 amino acids. For the CDR3, the DNA is TGTGCCAGCAGCCCGGGTATCGCCAAAAACATTCAGTACTTC. Protein sequence: CASSPGIAKNIQYF.

In its sample, this clone was seen a few times. The chain links TRBV7-6 to TRBJ2-5; 14 bases align to TRBD2. TRBJ2-7 matches the DNA end more closely, so the J call is doubtful. Germline values: CDR1 SGHVS, CDR2 FNYEAQ. This CDR3 is 15 amino acids long. This CDR3 reads CASSSGLAGAYEQYF. The CDR3 DNA sequence: TGTGCCAGCAGCTCGGGACTAGCGGGAGCCTACGAGCAGTACTTC.

The rearrangement joins TRBV19 to TRBJ2-3; 9 nucleotides align to TRBD2. Germline V gives CDR1 LNHDA, CDR2 SQIVND (reference sequence). The CDR3 covers 17 residues. J gave up 4 bases and V 6 bases, and 14 bases lay outside the gene matches. CDR3 DNA sequence: TGTGCCAGTAGCCAGACTAGCGGACTGCTGGGGGCAGATACGCAGTATTTT. Amino acids: CASSQTSGLLGADTQYF.

This chain connects TRBV4-1 to TRBJ2-7; D perhaps matches TRBD1 (6 bases). Trimming removed 1 base at V and 4 bases at J, with 17 bases between. The CDR3 is 16 residues long. The germline gives CDR1 MGHRA, CDR2 YSYEKL. CDR3 DNA sequence: TGCGCCAGCAGCCAAGCCACCGGGACACTTTTATACGAGCAGTACTTC. This translates into CASSQATGTLLYEQYF.

J is TRBJ1-6 and V is TRBV6-5, with D unresolved. V was cut by 2 bases and J by 8 bases, with 4 bases left in between. The CDR3 contains 12 residues. The germline gives CDR1 MNHEY, CDR2 SVGAGI. CDR3 in DNA: TGTGCCAGCAGTTACCAGCATTCACCCCTCCACTTT. Translated: CASSYQHSPLHF.

The chain employs TRBV27 and TRBJ1-4, with a tentative D call TRBD1 (6 bases). V was shortened by 5 bases and J by 3 bases, with 10 bases between the two germline ends. Germline V CDR1 and CDR2: MNHEY, SMNVEV (reference sequence). The CDR3 runs 14 residues. Here the CDR3 reads CASSGGAANEKLFF. Here the CDR3 DNA reads TGTGCCAGCAGTGGGGGGGCGGCTAATGAAAAACTGTTTTTT.

The chain joins TRBV28 to TRBJ1-1, with 8 bases lining up with TRBD1. After removal of 6 bases from V and 2 bases from J, the junction contained 11 bases not matched to a gene. The CDR3 extends over 16 amino acids. Germline V gene data show CDR1 as MDHEN and CDR2 as SYDVKM. CDR3 DNA: TGTGCCAGCAGGGCTTCGACAGGGGAATTTAACACTGAAGCTTTCTTT. Its protein is CASRASTGEFNTEAFF.

A note on this clone: Other DNA sequences in this sample translate to the same CDR3. The rearrangement uses TRBV7-9 and TRBJ1-3; D is unresolved. Germline CDR1 SEHNR, CDR2 FQNEAQ (reference sequence). With 3 bases removed from V and 3 bases from J, the gap between germline ends came to 3 bases. The CDR3 extends over 12 amino acids. CDR3 residues: CASSLGGNTIYF. The CDR3 bases are TGTGCCAGCAGCTTGGGTGGAAACACCATATATTTT.

This chain links TRBV30 with TRBJ1-2; TRBD1 matches at 12 bases. V lost 8 bases, J lost 4 bases, and 8 bases stayed unmatched. The germline CDR1 and CDR2 sequences are GTSNPN and SVGIG (reference sequence). The CDR3 consists of 14 residues. CDR3 in DNA: TGTGCCCGACTGGGACAGGGGGCGGGCTATGGCTACACCTTC. It encodes CARLGQGAGYGYTF. The whole variable domain, filled in from reference TRBV30 and TRBJ1-2, reads SQTIHQWPATLVQPVGSPLSLECTVEGTSNPNLYWYRQAAGRGLQLLFYSVGIGQISSEVPQNLSASRPQDRQFILSSKKLLLSDSGFYLCARLGQGAGYGYTFGSGTRLTVV.

The chain links TRBV5-1 to TRBJ2-5, with TRBD2 as a possible D gene (6 bases). CDR3 size: 13 residues. V was cut by 4 bases and J by 5 bases, with 12 bases left in between. Germline V gives CDR1 SGHRS, CDR2 YFSETQ. This chain's CDR3 is CASSAGPGETQYF. CDR3 coding DNA: TGCGCCAGCAGCGCGGGGCCCGGCGAGACCCAGTACTTC.

Concerning this clone itself: Other nucleotide sequences from this sample produce the same CDR3. The V call is TRBV29-1, the J call TRBJ2-5; D unresolved. There are 12 residues in the CDR3. The V gene lost 4 bases and the J gene lost 2 bases, with 8 bases spanning the gap. Germline lookup yields CDR1 SQVTM and CDR2 ANQGSEA. CDR3 in DNA: TGCAGCGTTGCCGGATTGCAAGAGACCCAGTACTTC. This sequence encodes CSVAGLQETQYF.

The V and J genes are TRBV5-4 and TRBJ2-5; the match to TRBD2 covers 8 bases. The CDR3 extends over 16 amino acids. Trimming removed 0 bases from V and 1 base from J; junction bases left unmatched: 5. Germline V lookup: CDR1 SGHNT, CDR2 YYREEE (reference sequence). As DNA, the CDR3 is TGTGCCAGCAGCTTGGCGGGACTAGTAATCCAAGAGACCCAGTACTTC. Its protein is CASSLAGLVIQETQYF.

The genes are TRBV18 and TRBJ2-7; D gene ambiguous. CDR1 KGHSH and CDR2 LQKENI come from the germline V gene. V lost 2 bases to trimming and J lost 0 bases, with 8 bases between them. The CDR3 extends over 14 amino acids. This CDR3 is CASSPGDGSYEQYF. CDR3 coding DNA: TGTGCCAGCTCACCAGGTGACGGCTCCTACGAGCAGTACTTC.

The chain joins TRBV11-2 to TRBJ2-7, with TRBD1 matching 11 bases. The V and J ends lost 6 bases and 2 bases, in that order; junction bases with no gene match: 9. The CDR3 runs 16 residues. Germline lookup yields CDR1 SGHAT and CDR2 FQNNGV. The CDR3 DNA reads TGTGCCAGCAGTTTTATGTTGGACAGGGGGCCCTACGAGCAGTACTTC. It specifies CASSFMLDRGPYEQYF.

The chain joins TRBV18 to TRBJ2-5; 8 nucleotides align to TRBD2. Germline V CDR1 and CDR2: KGHSH, LQKENI. The CDR3 is 18 amino acids. The junction had 16 bases not matched to a gene; V was cut back by 2 bases and J by 5 bases. CDR3 DNA: TGTGCCAGCTCACCATTGGAACGGGGGGGCCCCCTTGGGGAGACCCAGTACTTC. It is translated as CASSPLERGGPLGETQYF.

The gene calls are TRBV27 and TRBJ2-5, with TRBD1 matching over 9 bases. V was clipped by 5 bases and J by 5 bases; unmatched bases: 12. This CDR3 spans 16 amino acids. Per germline, CDR1 MNHEY and CDR2 SMNVEV (reference sequence). This CDR3 is CASSPLLRDREETQYF. The CDR3 nucleotides read TGTGCCAGCAGTCCCCTCCTCCGGGACAGGGAGGAGACCCAGTACTTC.

This clone has a handful of counts. This chain uses TRBV7-9 with TRBJ1-5; no clear D. Looked up from germline, CDR1 is SEHNR and CDR2 is FQNEAQ (reference sequence). With 4 bases removed from V and 0 bases from J, the gap between germline ends came to 10 bases. The CDR3 spans 15 residues. The CDR3 DNA follows: TGTGCCAGCAGCTCGCTGGGGTATAGCAATCAGCCCCAGCATTTT. Its translation is CASSSLGYSNQPQHF.

The gene calls are TRBV18 and TRBJ1-6, with 9 bases lining up with TRBD1. Germline V CDR1 and CDR2: KGHSH, LQKENI. Trimming took 4 bases from V and 6 from J; bases not matched to a gene: 4. This CDR3 region has 15 residues. The CDR3 region is CASSQQGAINSPLHF. CDR3 nucleotide sequence: TGTGCCAGCTCACAACAGGGGGCTATTAATTCACCCCTCCACTTT. Full variable domain (remainder filled in from reference TRBV18 and TRBJ1-6): NAGVMQNPRHLVRRRGQEARLRCSPMKGHSHVYWYRQLPEEGLKFMVYLQKENIIDESGMPKERFSAEFPKEGPSILRIQQVVRGDSAAYFCASSQQGAINSPLHFGNGTRLTVT.